Presented here are 23 T cell receptor beta chains from one specimen sequenced in a study of Graves' ophthalmopathy and Graves' hyperthyroidism. Transcripts of RNA were the source for amplifying TCR beta CDR3 regions. HTBI primers were employed in first-round RT-PCR, then a second-round multiplex PCR followed. TCRdb reprocessed the multiplex PCR reads with MiXCR, giving one entry per CDR3 protein. Of 660,000 or so distinct CDR3 sequences listed, about 38% are singletons. Sequences were obtained from peripheral blood. The source of these receptors is an adult man with Graves' ophthalmopathy.

The chain joins TRBV5-1 to TRBJ2-6; D is possibly TRBD2 (6 bases). This CDR3 spans 19 amino acids. The germline gives CDR1 SGHRS, CDR2 YFSETQ. V was trimmed by 1 base and J by 0 bases, leaving 17 bases between them. In DNA form, the CDR3 reads TGCGCCAGCAGCTTGATACCGGCCGGGGGTGACTCTGGGGCCAACGTCCTGACTTTC. This gives the protein CASSLIPAGGDSGANVLTF.

In regard to this clonotype: A read error may explain this, as a much larger clone is one base away. The CDR3, as DNA: TGTGCCAGCAGTGGCCCCGCGGCAGGGGGGCGGAATCAGCCCCAGCATTTT. Protein: CASSGPAAGGRNQPQHF. This chain joins TRBV6-1 and TRBJ1-5, with 7 bases aligning to TRBD1. The CDR3 totals 17 residues. Germline loops: CDR1 MNHNS, CDR2 SASEGT. V shed 4 bases, J shed 4 bases, and the junction held 13 bases outside the gene matches.

The V gene is TRBV25-1, the J gene TRBJ1-6; TRBD1 might be the D (5 bases). CDR3 size: 17 residues. The germline V and J ends were trimmed by 0 bases and 6 bases, with 15 bases remaining between them. Germline V CDR1 and CDR2: MGHDK, SYGVNS. CDR3 amino acids: CASSEYEGEGRNSPLHF. The CDR3 DNA reads TGTGCCAGCAGTGAATATGAGGGAGAGGGGCGTAATTCACCCCTCCACTTT.

This clonotype was seen ten or more times. V is TRBV5-5 and J is TRBJ2-5; a possible D gene is TRBD1 (6 bases). The CDR3 length is 13 residues. Germline V gene sequence: CDR1 SGHKS, CDR2 YYEKEE (reference sequence). Trimming left V 6 bases short and J 0 bases short, with 9 bases between. The CDR3 DNA follows: TGTGCCAGCACCAGGACAGACCAAGAGACCCAGTACTTC. This gives the protein CASTRTDQETQYF.

Note on this clonotype: A read error is possible here, since a much larger clone lies one base away. Given the absence of the conserved phenylalanine or tryptophan at the CDR3 end, a read error is likely. V and J are TRBV7-9 and TRBJ1-4; a weak D match, TRBD1 (5 bases). CDR3 size: 14 residues. Trimming took 2 bases from V and 5 from J, leaving 9 bases between them. Germline V gives CDR1 SEHNR, CDR2 FQNEAQ (reference sequence). The CDR3 reads CASSLQGRNEKLFI. Written as DNA, the CDR3 is TGTGCCAGCAGCTTACAGGGACGGAATGAAAAACTGTTTATT.

Many counts were recorded for this clonotype. The gene calls are TRBV9 and TRBJ1-3; perhaps TRBD1 as D (5 bases). CDR1 is SGDLS, CDR2 YYNGEE, per germline. The CDR3 length is 15 residues. With 3 bases removed from V and 0 bases from J, the gap between germline ends came to 10 bases. CDR3 protein: CASSGDGFSGNTIYF. CDR3 coding DNA: TGTGCCAGCAGCGGGGACGGATTCTCTGGAAACACCATATATTTT.

The chain combines TRBV10-3 with TRBJ1-1; tentative D call: TRBD1 (5 bases). V was clipped by 5 bases and J by 1 base, with 11 bases between them. The CDR3 is made up of 14 amino acids. Germline V gives CDR1 ENHRY, CDR2 SYGVKD. As DNA, the CDR3 is TGTGCCATCAGTTCCGCAGGGTGGAACACTGAAGCTTTCTTT. Residues: CAISSAGWNTEAFF.

This clonotype was recorded a few times. This chain connects TRBV12-3 or TRBV12-4 to TRBJ1-1, with 8 nucleotides matching TRBD1. V was pared by 5 bases and J by 0 bases, with 8 bases of the junction left unmatched. The CDR3 covers 16 residues. CDR3 loop: CASSPGTGLMNTEAFF. CDR3 bases: TGTGCCAGCAGTCCCGGGACAGGCCTCATGAACACTGAAGCTTTCTTT.

This clonotype was seen repeatedly, ten times or more. This chain links TRBV2 with TRBJ2-7; D possibly uses TRBD1 or TRBD2 (5 bases each). Germline lookup yields CDR1 SNHLY and CDR2 FYNNEI. This CDR3 has 12 amino acids. V was pared by 3 bases and J by 6 bases, with 9 bases between. The CDR3 loop reads CASSETGLEQYF. For the CDR3, the DNA is TGTGCCAGCAGTGAGACGGGGCTCGAGCAGTACTTC.

This clonotype was seen at least ten times. Mismatch with germline at one junction end may stem from a read error. The chain uses TRBV5-1 and TRBJ2-5, with D possibly TRBD1 on 5 matching bases. Germline CDR1 SGHRS, CDR2 YFSETQ. The length of the CDR3 is 13 residues. DNA of the CDR3: TGTGCCAGCAGCCCCACAGGTCAAGAGACCCAGTACTTC. Its translation: CASSPTGQETQYF.

About this clonotype itself: The germline gene is not matched at one end of the junction; a read error may be the cause. The genes are TRBV7-2 and TRBJ1-4; 7 nucleotides match TRBD1. The CDR3 covers 16 residues. The germline V gene encodes CDR1 SGHTA and CDR2 FQGNSA. The CDR3 sequence is CASSQGGGSPNEKLFF. Written as DNA, the CDR3 is TGCGCCAGCAGCCAAGGGGGCGGAAGCCCTAATGAAAAACTGTTTTTT.

This clonotype was recorded many times. This chain joins TRBV7-2 and TRBJ2-6, with D unclear. V dropped 0 bases and J dropped 0 bases, with 6 bases sitting between them. Germline CDR1 SGHTA, CDR2 FQGNSA. The CDR3 runs 16 residues. The CDR3: CASSLARASGANVLTF. The CDR3 DNA reads TGTGCCAGCAGCTTAGCAAGGGCCTCTGGGGCCAACGTCCTGACTTTC.

The chain employs TRBV7-9 and TRBJ1-4, with TRBD1 as a possible D gene (6 bases). The CDR3 length is 12 residues. Germline V gene sequence: CDR1 SEHNR, CDR2 FQNEAQ (reference sequence). Trimming removed 2 bases from V and 11 bases from J, with 9 bases in between. The CDR3 loop reads CASSLRGRKLFF. For the CDR3, the DNA is TGTGCCAGCAGCTTAAGGGGGAGGAAACTGTTTTTT.

V is TRBV6-6 and J is TRBJ2-5; D is perhaps TRBD2 (7 bases). CDR3 size: 15 residues. V gave up 6 bases and J gave up 1 base, with 15 bases separating them. CDR1 and CDR2 (germline): MNHNY, SVGAGI (reference sequence). The CDR3 reads CASSGGLPSQETQYF. CDR3 in DNA: TGTGCCAGCAGCGGGGGGCTACCCTCCCAAGAGACCCAGTACTTC.

The chain employs TRBV29-1 and TRBJ2-7; D is possibly TRBD2 (6 bases). The CDR3 covers 14 residues. V was pared by 7 bases and J by 0 bases, with 16 bases between. Germline V lookup: CDR1 SQVTM, CDR2 ANQGSEA. CDR3 protein: CSGRDAGSSYEQYF. CDR3 nucleotides: TGCAGCGGCAGGGACGCGGGGAGCTCCTACGAGCAGTACTTC.

This clonotype was seen many times. The chain links TRBV9 to TRBJ1-1; D uncertain. Germline-derived CDR1 and CDR2 are SGDLS and YYNGEE. The CDR3 is 14 residues long. The V and J ends lost 3 bases and 1 base respectively, with 10 bases between them. In DNA form, the CDR3 reads TGTGCCAGCAGCGCCTCGGTTGGGAACACTGAAGCTTTCTTT. Translating it yields CASSASVGNTEAFF.

The chain combines TRBV28 with TRBJ1-5; D is ambiguous. Trimming pared 3 bases from V and 1 base from J, leaving 10 bases between. The germline V gene encodes CDR1 MDHEN and CDR2 SYDVKM. This CDR3 contains 15 residues. CDR3 nucleotide sequence: TGTGCCAGCAGTTTGGCGCAGACGAGCAATCAGCCCCAGCATTTT. Translated: CASSLAQTSNQPQHF.

This clonotype has a count of ten or more. The rearrangement links TRBV29-1 to TRBJ2-2; TRBD2 is a possible D gene (5 bases). V gave up 4 bases and J gave up 8 bases, with 14 bases separating them. The CDR3 runs 13 residues. CDR1 SQVTM and CDR2 ANQGSEA come from the germline V gene. The CDR3 sequence is CSVGSGAGGELFF. For the CDR3, the DNA is TGCAGCGTTGGGTCGGGCGCGGGTGGGGAGCTGTTTTTT.

This rearrangement joins TRBV29-1 to TRBJ1-3, with 8 bases lining up with TRBD1. The germline CDR1 and CDR2 sequences are SQVTM and ANQGSEA. J lost 2 bases, V lost 1 base, and 4 bases had no gene match. CDR3 length equals 15 residues. CDR3 protein: CSVEGTGSAGNTIYF. The CDR3 region has the DNA TGCAGCGTTGAAGGGACAGGGTCCGCTGGAAACACCATATATTTT.

V is TRBV27 and J is TRBJ1-5, with TRBD1 matching over 9 bases. Trimming at V came to 6 bases and at J to 4 bases, leaving 4 bases not matched to a gene. Germline assignment: CDR1 MNHEY and CDR2 SMNVEV (reference sequence). This CDR3 comprises 14 residues. The chain's CDR3 is CASREQGANQPQHF. CDR3 nucleotides: TGTGCCAGCAGAGAACAGGGGGCGAATCAGCCCCAGCATTTT.

This clonotype has just one count. One junction end does not reproduce the germline sequence, and a read error may be involved. The chain recombines TRBV10-3 with TRBJ2-5; 12 nucleotides align to TRBD1. This CDR3 has 16 amino acids. The germline gives CDR1 ENHRY, CDR2 SYGVKD. The CDR3 sequence is CATSDLGQGAGETQYF. CDR3 coding DNA: TGTGCCACCAGTGATCTGGGACAGGGGGCGGGAGAGACCCAGTACTTC.

This clonotype has just a few counts. The chain joins TRBV9 to TRBJ2-7; tentatively, D is TRBD1 (5 bases). Germline assignment: CDR1 SGDLS and CDR2 YYNGEE. The CDR3 is 15 residues long. V was cut by 5 bases and J by 4 bases, with 19 bases left in between. CDR3 DNA sequence: TGTGCCAGCAGTTCAGGGCCGGGTTTCGGTTACGAGCAGTACTTC. Its protein is CASSSGPGFGYEQYF.

This clonotype has more than one count but fewer than ten. The J gene is TRBJ2-7, the V gene TRBV9; D call uncertain. CDR1 and CDR2 from the germline V gene are SGDLS and YYNGEE. The CDR3 is made up of 13 amino acids. V shed 4 bases and J shed 4 bases, with 12 bases lying between them. CDR3 sequence: CASSQTHPYEQYF. The CDR3 DNA reads as TGTGCCAGCAGCCAAACACACCCGTACGAGCAGTACTTC.